Listed here is a single T cell receptor (beta chain). Its antigen is still unknown. This specimen belongs to a study of PD-1 blockade in mismatch repair-deficient tumors. Study overall: Patients had approximately 12 mismatch repair-deficient cancer types and were previously treated and progressing. General observations from the study: Rapid post-treatment expansion, then contraction, generally preceding radiologic response, marked tumor-resident clones.

PCR or immunohistochemistry showed mismatch repair deficiency in every enrolled patient. The TCR-sequenced patients were a few responders to pembrolizumab. The V end was cut by 0 bases, the J end by 2 bases, with 10 bases between. CDR1 is SGHNT and CDR2 is YENEEA in the germline V gene. The CDR3 contains 15 residues. Method: immunoSEQ multiplex PCR; TCRdb's copy keeps in-frame clones and lacks some. There are under 20,000 clones in the sample; roughly 80% occur only once, and nearly 3.5% lies in the top ten. The starting material was PBMCs, obtained 4 weeks after starting pembrolizumab. The TCR comes from an adult with mismatch repair-deficient cancer. The chain has TRBV11-3 and TRBJ2-5; D perhaps matches TRBD1 (5 bases). In nucleotides, the CDR3 is TGTGCCAGCAGCTTAGAGGCAGGGCTACAAGAGACCCAGTACTTC. Encoded protein: CASSLEAGLQETQYF.